This is a list of T cell receptor beta chains from one sample in a study of T cells in Graves' hyperthyroidism and ophthalmopathy. TCRdb ran MiXCR on the multiplex PCR reads and lists one entry per CDR3 protein. The sample has about 580,000 distinct CDR3 sequences; about 15% are singletons. Input material: blood. All receptors derive from a woman in her twenties or thirties with Graves' hyperthyroidism that later progressed to Graves' ophthalmopathy. The CDR3 runs from the conserved cysteine through the conserved F or W. Each record gives: V gene, J gene, CDR3 protein.

v_gene: TRBV15
j_gene: TRBJ2-7
CDR3aa: CATSREGGASSYEQYF

v_gene: TRBV20-1
j_gene: TRBJ2-7
CDR3aa: CSARGGKYYEQYF

v_gene: TRBV20-1
j_gene: TRBJ2-3
CDR3aa: CSARPPGLSTDTQYF

v_gene: TRBV4-3
j_gene: TRBJ2-1
CDR3aa: CASSQGLFGTGSNNEQFF

v_gene: TRBV5-1
j_gene: TRBJ1-6
CDR3aa: CASSLRSPGFNSPLHF

v_gene: TRBV30
j_gene: TRBJ2-7
CDR3aa: CAWSVRNEQYF

v_gene: TRBV24-1
j_gene: TRBJ1-3
CDR3aa: CATSDWAGIYF

v_gene: TRBV15
j_gene: TRBJ1-2
CDR3aa: CATSRDLATSYTF

v_gene: TRBV7-8
j_gene: TRBJ2-7
CDR3aa: CASSVGTTAYEQYF

v_gene: TRBV5-6
j_gene: TRBJ2-5
CDR3aa: CASSLDSSGGETQYF

v_gene: TRBV4-1
j_gene: TRBJ1-3
CDR3aa: CASSQGRAPGNTIYF

v_gene: TRBV28
j_gene: TRBJ1-1
CDR3aa: CASSVHRVVDTEAFF

v_gene: TRBV28
j_gene: TRBJ1-4
CDR3aa: CASSFGTAEKLFF

v_gene: TRBV11-2
j_gene: TRBJ2-5
CDR3aa: CASSLGLGQPQETQYF

v_gene: TRBV7-3
j_gene: TRBJ2-1
CDR3aa: CASSQIGEEGFF

v_gene: TRBV28
j_gene: TRBJ1-1
CDR3aa: CASSFGGSRGNTEAFF

v_gene: TRBV7-2
j_gene: TRBJ2-3
CDR3aa: CAGSLGSVTDTQYF

v_gene: TRBV27
j_gene: TRBJ1-2
CDR3aa: CASSQQGMGYGYTF

v_gene: TRBV6-1
j_gene: TRBJ1-2
CDR3aa: CASSGRDAPYGYTF

v_gene: TRBV5-5
j_gene: TRBJ2-3
CDR3aa: CASGDLHADTQYF

v_gene: TRBV14
j_gene: TRBJ2-3
CDR3aa: CASSPRQGGGTQYF

v_gene: TRBV29-1
j_gene: TRBJ1-5
CDR3aa: CSVGEGNGLGQPQHF

v_gene: TRBV6-2/TRBV6-3
j_gene: TRBJ1-2
CDR3aa: CASNWDSGGNYGYTF

v_gene: TRBV7-2
j_gene: TRBJ1-4
CDR3aa: CASSSYLGQSEKLFF

v_gene: TRBV7-9
j_gene: TRBJ1-4
CDR3aa: CASSPSHGQPTNEKLFF

v_gene: TRBV19
j_gene: TRBJ2-4
CDR3aa: CASSIWEGAKNIQYF

v_gene: TRBV12-3/TRBV12-4
j_gene: TRBJ2-2
CDR3aa: CASSSSGRAGELFF

v_gene: TRBV24-1
j_gene: TRBJ2-5
CDR3aa: CATSARVEETQYF

v_gene: TRBV5-1
j_gene: TRBJ1-2
CDR3aa: CASSLNAGANYGYTF

v_gene: TRBV19
j_gene: TRBJ2-7
CDR3aa: CASSQVLGNSYEQYF

v_gene: TRBV10-2
j_gene: TRBJ2-5
CDR3aa: CASRRIDSQETQYF

v_gene: TRBV29-1
j_gene: TRBJ1-2
CDR3aa: CSVGTGGADYGYTF

v_gene: TRBV7-8
j_gene: TRBJ2-7
CDR3aa: CASSLPGFDYEQYF